This is a list of T cell receptor beta chains from one sample in a study of T cell responses to AZD1222 COVID-19 vaccine. Sequencing used immunoSEQ multiplex PCR; TCRdb keeps in-frame clones, though not all of them. The repertoire holds about 210,000 clones, with approximately 94% as singletons. The input for sequencing was peripheral blood, taken 28 days after the second dose of the MenACWY control vaccine. These receptors came from an adult who received the MenACWY meningococcal vaccine as a control. Both conserved end residues are part of each CDR3. Fields, in order: V gene, J gene, clone size, D gene, CDR3 DNA, CDR3 protein. A D gene is named only where the DNA matches it firmly. Clone sizes are given selectively: once, few, many, or a class where the clone is expanded.

v_call: TRBV7-8
j_call: TRBJ2-7
clone_size: few
d_call: TRBD2
cdr3_nt: TGTGCCAGCAGCTTAGTTGCGGGAGGCACCTACGAGCAGTACTTC
cdr3_aa: CASSLVAGGTYEQYF

v_call: TRBV9
j_call: TRBJ2-5
clone_size: NA
d_call: TRBD2
cdr3_nt: TGTGCCAGCAGCGTCGGGACTAGCGGGAACCAAGAGACCCAGTACTTC
cdr3_aa: CASSVGTSGNQETQYF

v_call: TRBV5-6
j_call: TRBJ2-5
clone_size: NA
d_call: NA
cdr3_nt: TGTGCCAGCAGCTCAGGGGTAATTCCGGAGACCCAGTACTTC
cdr3_aa: CASSSGVIPETQYF

v_call: TRBV27
j_call: TRBJ2-7
clone_size: NA
d_call: NA
cdr3_nt: TGTGCCAGCAGTGGGGTTACCTACGAGCAGTACTTC
cdr3_aa: CASSGVTYEQYF

v_call: TRBV11-1
j_call: TRBJ2-1
clone_size: NA
d_call: NA
cdr3_nt: TGTGCCAGCAGCTTAGCACTGGCGGGCACCTACAATGAGCAGTTCTTC
cdr3_aa: CASSLALAGTYNEQFF

v_call: TRBV10-1
j_call: TRBJ2-7
clone_size: NA
d_call: NA
cdr3_nt: TGCGCCAGCAGTGGGGACCCCACTTTCAACGAGCAGTACTTC
cdr3_aa: CASSGDPTFNEQYF

v_call: TRBV5-4
j_call: TRBJ1-1
clone_size: once
d_call: NA
cdr3_nt: TGTGCCAGCAGCTGGGACGATGAAGCTTTCTTT
cdr3_aa: CASSWDDEAFF

v_call: TRBV19
j_call: TRBJ1-6
clone_size: NA
d_call: NA
cdr3_nt: TGTGCCAGTAAAGGAGTGGGTGATAATTCACCCCTCCACTTT
cdr3_aa: CASKGVGDNSPLHF

v_call: TRBV7-2
j_call: TRBJ2-3
clone_size: once
d_call: TRBD1
cdr3_nt: TGTGCCAGCAGCTTAGTAGGGACAGGGGCGATCACAGATACGCAGTATTTT
cdr3_aa: CASSLVGTGAITDTQYF

v_call: TRBV7-2
j_call: TRBJ2-7
clone_size: NA
d_call: TRBD1
cdr3_nt: TGTGCCAGCGGCAAACAGGGGCCCTACGAGCAGTACTTC
cdr3_aa: CASGKQGPYEQYF

v_call: TRBV2
j_call: TRBJ2-1
clone_size: NA
d_call: NA
cdr3_nt: TGTGCCAGCACGTCGGGGATTGGGTACAATGAGCAGTTCTTC
cdr3_aa: CASTSGIGYNEQFF

v_call: TRBV7-6
j_call: TRBJ2-3
clone_size: NA
d_call: TRBD2
cdr3_nt: TGTGCCAGCAGCTTAGCCCTGGGGGGGAGCGGAGATACGCAGTATTTT
cdr3_aa: CASSLALGGSGDTQYF

v_call: TRBV5-1
j_call: TRBJ2-5
clone_size: NA
d_call: NA
cdr3_nt: TGCGCCAGCACCCAGGGACTCGGGTACCAAGAGACCCAGTACTTC
cdr3_aa: CASTQGLGYQETQYF

v_call: TRBV5-6
j_call: TRBJ1-6
clone_size: NA
d_call: NA
cdr3_nt: TGTGCCAGCAGCTTAAGGGCAGATAGCTCCTATAATTCACCCCTCCACTTT
cdr3_aa: CASSLRADSSYNSPLHF

v_call: TRBV4-1
j_call: TRBJ2-7
clone_size: NA
d_call: NA
cdr3_nt: TGCGCCAGCAGCCAAGATCCAGGCTTCTACGAGCAGTACTTC
cdr3_aa: CASSQDPGFYEQYF

v_call: TRBV3-1/TRBV3-2
j_call: TRBJ2-7
clone_size: NA
d_call: TRBD2
cdr3_nt: TGTGCCAGCAGCCAAGTAGGCGAGCGGGGGCCTCCCTACGAGCAGTACTTC
cdr3_aa: CASSQVGERGPPYEQYF

v_call: TRBV7-8
j_call: TRBJ1-3
clone_size: NA
d_call: NA
cdr3_nt: TGTGCCAGCAGCCCACCGGGACCTATCTCTGGAAACACCATATATTTT
cdr3_aa: CASSPPGPISGNTIYF

v_call: TRBV27
j_call: TRBJ2-3
clone_size: NA
d_call: NA
cdr3_nt: TGTGCCAGCAGTTTAATCGAGGGTCTGTCTAGCACAGATACGCAGTATTTT
cdr3_aa: CASSLIEGLSSTDTQYF

v_call: TRBV10-3
j_call: TRBJ1-2
clone_size: NA
d_call: NA
cdr3_nt: TGTGCCATCAGTGAGTCGCCAGGGATTAACTATGGCTACACCTTC
cdr3_aa: CAISESPGINYGYTF

v_call: TRBV7-9
j_call: TRBJ2-1
clone_size: NA
d_call: TRBD2
cdr3_nt: TGTGCCAGCAGCTTAGGACTAGCGGGGGGTGAGCAGTTCTTC
cdr3_aa: CASSLGLAGGEQFF

v_call: TRBV15
j_call: TRBJ1-2
clone_size: NA
d_call: NA
cdr3_nt: TGTGCCACCAGCAGAGATAGGAACTATGGCTACACCTTC
cdr3_aa: CATSRDRNYGYTF

v_call: TRBV5-1
j_call: TRBJ2-2
clone_size: NA
d_call: NA
cdr3_nt: TGCGCCAGCAGCTTGGAGAGGGTTACCGGGGAGCTGTTTTTT
cdr3_aa: CASSLERVTGELFF

v_call: TRBV9
j_call: TRBJ1-5
clone_size: NA
d_call: NA
cdr3_nt: TGTGCCAGCAGCAGGGGGGGCAATCAGCCCCAGCATTTT
cdr3_aa: CASSRGGNQPQHF

v_call: TRBV6-1
j_call: TRBJ2-3
clone_size: NA
d_call: TRBD2
cdr3_nt: TGTGCCAGCAGTGAACTAGCGGGGGGGCCCCCGGATACGCAGTATTTT
cdr3_aa: CASSELAGGPPDTQYF

v_call: TRBV30
j_call: TRBJ1-5
clone_size: NA
d_call: NA
cdr3_nt: TGTGCCTGGAGTGGGCAGGGAAGCCAGCCCCAGCATTTT
cdr3_aa: CAWSGQGSQPQHF

v_call: TRBV19
j_call: TRBJ1-2
clone_size: NA
d_call: TRBD1
cdr3_nt: TGTGCCAGTAGTATGAGACAGGGTGAGGACACCTTC
cdr3_aa: CASSMRQGEDTF

v_call: TRBV3-1/TRBV3-2
j_call: TRBJ1-2
clone_size: NA
d_call: TRBD1
cdr3_nt: TGTGCCAGCAGCCCTAGGACAGGCCGTGATGGCTACACCTTC
cdr3_aa: CASSPRTGRDGYTF

v_call: TRBV30
j_call: TRBJ1-1
clone_size: NA
d_call: NA
cdr3_nt: TGTGCCTGGAGGGCCAGTTTTTCGGTGGGCACTGAAGCTTTCTTT
cdr3_aa: CAWRASFSVGTEAFF

v_call: TRBV14
j_call: TRBJ2-7
clone_size: once
d_call: NA
cdr3_nt: TGTGCCAGCAGCCAGAGCCCTAGCAACGAGCAGTACTTC
cdr3_aa: CASSQSPSNEQYF

v_call: TRBV11-1
j_call: TRBJ2-2
clone_size: NA
d_call: NA
cdr3_nt: TGTGCCAGCAGCTTAGGAGACTGGGGTGCCGGGGAGCTGTTTTTT
cdr3_aa: CASSLGDWGAGELFF

v_call: TRBV9
j_call: TRBJ2-5
clone_size: NA
d_call: NA
cdr3_nt: TGTGCCAGCAGCGTAGGTCAGGAGAAGACCCAGTACTTC
cdr3_aa: CASSVGQEKTQYF

v_call: TRBV12-5
j_call: TRBJ1-2
clone_size: once
d_call: TRBD1
cdr3_nt: TGTGCTAGTGGTAGACAGGGTGCCGGCTACACCTTC
cdr3_aa: CASGRQGAGYTF

v_call: TRBV27
j_call: TRBJ2-7
clone_size: NA
d_call: NA
cdr3_nt: TGTGCCAGCACCGCCGGGGGAGGTGAGCAGTACTTC
cdr3_aa: CASTAGGGEQYF

v_call: TRBV9
j_call: TRBJ2-3
clone_size: NA
d_call: NA
cdr3_nt: TGTGCCAGCAGTACGGCCGCCGGGGCTATTAGCACAGATACGCAGTATTTT
cdr3_aa: CASSTAAGAISTDTQYF

v_call: TRBV28
j_call: TRBJ1-5
clone_size: NA
d_call: NA
cdr3_nt: TGTGCTACACACCCCCGGGTCTTGGATCAGCCCCAGCATTTT
cdr3_aa: CATHPRVLDQPQHF

v_call: TRBV6-6
j_call: TRBJ1-3
clone_size: NA
d_call: NA
cdr3_nt: TGTGCCAGCAGCCCTTATGAACTCCTGGTTGGAAACACCATATATTTT
cdr3_aa: CASSPYELLVGNTIYF

v_call: TRBV28
j_call: TRBJ2-7
clone_size: NA
d_call: NA
cdr3_nt: TGTGCCAGCGGCCCTGACGGGGGGCAGATCTACGAGCAGTACTTC
cdr3_aa: CASGPDGGQIYEQYF

v_call: TRBV19
j_call: TRBJ1-2
clone_size: NA
d_call: TRBD1
cdr3_nt: TGTGCCAGTAGTATTGACAGGGACGTCTATGGCTACACCTTC
cdr3_aa: CASSIDRDVYGYTF

v_call: TRBV14
j_call: TRBJ1-4
clone_size: NA
d_call: NA
cdr3_nt: TGTGCCAGCAGCCGGGCAACTAATGAAAAACTGTTTTTT
cdr3_aa: CASSRATNEKLFF

v_call: TRBV6-5
j_call: TRBJ1-2
clone_size: NA
d_call: NA
cdr3_nt: TGTGCCAGCAGTTCATACAGCTATGGCTACACCTTC
cdr3_aa: CASSSYSYGYTF

v_call: TRBV5-1
j_call: TRBJ1-3
clone_size: NA
d_call: NA
cdr3_nt: TGCGCCAGCAGCTCAAGAGGGGTCTCTGGAAACACCATATATTTT
cdr3_aa: CASSSRGVSGNTIYF

v_call: TRBV5-5
j_call: TRBJ2-3
clone_size: NA
d_call: NA
cdr3_nt: TGTGCCAGCAGCTTGCAGGCGAGCGCGGGGAAGACAGATACGCAGTATTTT
cdr3_aa: CASSLQASAGKTDTQYF

v_call: TRBV6-1
j_call: TRBJ1-6
clone_size: NA
d_call: TRBD1
cdr3_nt: TGTGCCAGCAGTGAAGTCGGGACAGACCATTCACCCCTCCACTTT
cdr3_aa: CASSEVGTDHSPLHF

v_call: TRBV5-1
j_call: TRBJ1-1
clone_size: NA
d_call: NA
cdr3_nt: TGCGCCAGCAGCTCCGGTGGAACTGAAGCTTTCTTT
cdr3_aa: CASSSGGTEAFF

v_call: TRBV7-2
j_call: TRBJ2-3
clone_size: NA
d_call: NA
cdr3_nt: TGTGCCAGCAGTTGGAGCGGGCCCCCAGATACGCAGTATTTT
cdr3_aa: CASSWSGPPDTQYF

v_call: TRBV21-1
j_call: TRBJ2-7
clone_size: NA
d_call: NA
cdr3_nt: TGTGCCAGCAGCAAAGCAGGACTAGCGGGAGTATACGAGCAGTACTTC
cdr3_aa: CASSKAGLAGVYEQYF

v_call: TRBV7-2
j_call: TRBJ1-1
clone_size: NA
d_call: TRBD1
cdr3_nt: TGTGCCAGCAGCTTAGGTGGGACAGGGGGTGAAGCTTTCTTT
cdr3_aa: CASSLGGTGGEAFF

v_call: TRBV5-6
j_call: TRBJ1-4
clone_size: NA
d_call: TRBD1
cdr3_nt: TGTGCCAGCAGCCTGGAACAGGGGGGGAGTGAAAAACTGTTTTTT
cdr3_aa: CASSLEQGGSEKLFF

v_call: TRBV3-1/TRBV3-2
j_call: TRBJ2-2
clone_size: NA
d_call: TRBD2
cdr3_nt: TGTGCCAGCAGCCATACCAGCGGGGGGGTAAGCGGGGAGCTGTTTTTT
cdr3_aa: CASSHTSGGVSGELFF

v_call: TRBV19
j_call: TRBJ1-1
clone_size: few
d_call: TRBD1
cdr3_nt: TGTGCCAGTAGTATCACAGGGGTGAACACTGAAGCTTTCTTT
cdr3_aa: CASSITGVNTEAFF

v_call: TRBV30
j_call: TRBJ2-2
clone_size: NA
d_call: NA
cdr3_nt: TGTGCCTGGACTGCACTCTTGAACACCGGGGAGCTGTTTTTT
cdr3_aa: CAWTALLNTGELFF